This T cell receptor (beta chain) was recovered during a study of chemoradiotherapy in HPV16-positive cancers. Whole-study results and caveats: During treatment, candidate HPV-specific clones and E7-related motifs expanded in tumor. Functional assays defining HPV-specific T cells used only a couple of HPV16-positive patients.

This CDR3 has 15 amino acids. V was trimmed by 0 bases and J by 6 bases, leaving 14 bases between them. The germline gives CDR1 SGHRS, CDR2 YFSETQ. Repertoires were sampled repeatedly during chemoradiotherapy. Here immunoSEQ multiplex PCR was the method, and the copy in TCRdb shows in-frame clones only, minus some. The sample lists about 53,000 clones, more than 75% occurring once. Points on this clone: Its target is not known.

Specimen: blood, collected from a patient who underwent chemoradiotherapy. This sequence joins TRBV5-1 and TRBJ2-3, with D perhaps matching TRBD1 or TRBD2 (6 bases each). This clonotype was obtained from a human donor with HPV-associated anogenital cancer. The chain's CDR3 is CASSLAVGGLDTQYF. CDR3 in DNA: TGCGCCAGCAGCTTGGCCGTGGGGGGCCTCGATACGCAGTATTTT.